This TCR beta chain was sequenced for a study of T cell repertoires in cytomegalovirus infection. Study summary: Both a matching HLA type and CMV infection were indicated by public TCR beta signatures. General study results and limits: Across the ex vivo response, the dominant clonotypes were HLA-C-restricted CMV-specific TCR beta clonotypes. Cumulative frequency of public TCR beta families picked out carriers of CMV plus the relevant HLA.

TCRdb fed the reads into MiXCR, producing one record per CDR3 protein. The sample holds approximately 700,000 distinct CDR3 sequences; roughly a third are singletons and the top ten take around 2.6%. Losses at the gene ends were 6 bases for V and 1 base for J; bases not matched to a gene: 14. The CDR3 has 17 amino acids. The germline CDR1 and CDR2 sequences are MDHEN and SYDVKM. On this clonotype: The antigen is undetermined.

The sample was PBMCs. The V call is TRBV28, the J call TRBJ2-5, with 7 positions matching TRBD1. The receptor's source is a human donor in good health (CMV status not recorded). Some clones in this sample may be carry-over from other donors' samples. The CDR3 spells CASSSTTGRVSQETQYF. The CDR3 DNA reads TGTGCCAGCAGCTCGACGACAGGGCGCGTGAGCCAAGAGACCCAGTACTTC.